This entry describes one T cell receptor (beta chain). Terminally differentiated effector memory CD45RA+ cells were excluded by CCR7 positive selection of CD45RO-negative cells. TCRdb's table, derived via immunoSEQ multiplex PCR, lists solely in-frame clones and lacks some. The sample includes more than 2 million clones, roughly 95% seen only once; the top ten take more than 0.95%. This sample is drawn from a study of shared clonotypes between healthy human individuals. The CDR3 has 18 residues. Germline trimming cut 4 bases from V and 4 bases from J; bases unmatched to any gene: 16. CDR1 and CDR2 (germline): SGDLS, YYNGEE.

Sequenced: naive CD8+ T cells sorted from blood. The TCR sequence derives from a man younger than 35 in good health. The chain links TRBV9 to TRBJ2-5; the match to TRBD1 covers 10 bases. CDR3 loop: CASSLPPVGTGAPETQYF. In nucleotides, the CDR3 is TGTGCCAGCAGCCTCCCTCCGGTCGGGACAGGGGCGCCAGAGACCCAGTACTTC.